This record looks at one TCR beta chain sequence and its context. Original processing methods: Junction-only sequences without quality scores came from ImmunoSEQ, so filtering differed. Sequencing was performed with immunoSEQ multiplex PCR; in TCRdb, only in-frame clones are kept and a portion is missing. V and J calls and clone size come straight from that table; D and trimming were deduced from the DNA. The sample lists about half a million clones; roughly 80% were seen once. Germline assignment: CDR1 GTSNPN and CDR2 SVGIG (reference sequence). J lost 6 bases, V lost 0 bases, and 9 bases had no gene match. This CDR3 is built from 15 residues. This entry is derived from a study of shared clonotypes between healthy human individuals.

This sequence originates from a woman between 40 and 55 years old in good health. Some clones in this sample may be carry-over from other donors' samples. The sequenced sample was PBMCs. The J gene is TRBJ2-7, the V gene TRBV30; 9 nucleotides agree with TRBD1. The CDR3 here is CAWSVRTGEGSEQYF. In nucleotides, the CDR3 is TGTGCCTGGAGTGTACGGACAGGGGAAGGGTCCGAGCAGTACTTC.